These T cell receptor beta chains were read from a single sample in a study of sequential checkpoint blockade in melanoma. TCRdb's table, derived via immunoSEQ multiplex PCR, lists solely in-frame clones and lacks some. This table has about 22,000 clones, around 25% appearing once. The sample was tumor tissue (inferred from file names), taken from a patient given nivolumab and ipilimumab in sequence. The receptors were gathered from a human donor with melanoma. CDR3s include the opening cysteine and the closing phenylalanine or tryptophan. D genes are given only for firm matches. Part of the rows lack a size; the others show once, few, many or a class for expanded clones.

j_call clone_size d_call v_call cdr3_aa cdr3_nt
TRBJ2-7 few TRBD1 TRBV28 CASSFRDRVGYEQYF TGTGCCAGCAGTTTCCGGGACAGGGTAGGGTACGAGCAGTACTTC
TRBJ1-2 - TRBD1 TRBV6-1 CASSEARGQVKLGF TGTGCCAGCAGTGAAGCTCGGGGACAGGTCAAATTGGGTTTC
TRBJ2-3 few TRBD1 TRBV6-8 CASSKQGAPTDTQYF TGTGCCAGCAGTAAACAGGGGGCTCCCACAGATACGCAGTATTTT
TRBJ2-5 few TRBD2 TRBV11-3 CASSLSGGFVETQYF TGTGCCAGCAGCTTGAGCGGGGGGTTTGTCGAGACCCAGTACTTC
TRBJ2-1 many - TRBV11-3 CASSLQVDYNEQFF TGTGCCAGCAGCTTACAGGTAGACTACAATGAGCAGTTCTTC
TRBJ1-2 - - TRBV19 CASGGTTQGEYGYTF TGTGCCAGTGGGGGGACTACGCAGGGAGAATATGGCTACACCTTC
TRBJ2-1 - - TRBV28 CASSLSTTGHNEQFF TGTGCCAGCAGTTTAAGTACAACAGGGCACAATGAGCAGTTCTTC
TRBJ1-2 medium-sized - TRBV19 CASSILGESGYTF TGTGCCAGTAGTATTCTAGGGGAGAGTGGCTACACCTTC
TRBJ1-3 few - TRBV28 CASSPSTSPYSREKTSGNTIYF TGTGCCAGCAGTCCAAGTACTTCTCCCTACAGCCGGGAAAAGACCTCTGGAAACACCATATATTTT
TRBJ2-1 few TRBD1 TRBV9 CASSVSLPGTGRNEQFF TGTGCCAGCAGCGTAAGCCTGCCGGGGACAGGAAGGAATGAGCAGTTCTTC
TRBJ2-7 - - TRBV18 CASSPGTVSSYEQYF TGTGCCAGCTCTCCCGGGACGGTAAGCTCCTACGAGCAGTACTTC
TRBJ2-1 few - TRBV6-8 CASSDHFSSYNEQFF TGTGCCAGCAGTGACCACTTCAGCTCCTACAATGAGCAGTTCTTC
TRBJ1-4 few - TRBV7-5 CASSLAGINEKLFF TGTGCCAGCAGCTTAGCAGGGATTAATGAAAAACTGTTTTTT
TRBJ1-4 - - TRBV5-1 CASSEGGGNEKLFF TGCGCCAGCAGCGAAGGAGGGGGAAATGAAAAACTGTTTTTT
TRBJ1-1 few - TRBV6-8 CASSESGTMAEAFF TGTGCCAGCAGTGAGTCAGGTACGATGGCTGAAGCTTTCTTT
TRBJ2-2 many - TRBV9 CASSVGQGGTGELFF TGTGCCAGCAGCGTAGGGCAGGGGGGCACCGGGGAGCTGTTTTTT
TRBJ2-2 few - TRBV7-6 CASSLIGNGDTGELFF TGTGCCAGCAGCTTAATAGGGAATGGTGACACCGGGGAGCTGTTTTTT
TRBJ1-6 - - TRBV30 CAWSDQNSPLHF TGTGCCTGGAGCGACCAAAATTCACCCCTCCACTTT
TRBJ2-2 - - TRBV6-8 CAISGGQLNTGELFF TGTGCCATCAGTGGGGGACAACTGAACACCGGGGAGCTGTTTTTT
TRBJ1-1 - - TRBV28 CASSLFYIGADTEAFF TGTGCCAGCAGTTTATTCTATATAGGGGCGGACACTGAAGCTTTCTTT
TRBJ2-5 - TRBD2 TRBV6-8 CASSLRLAGQETQYF TGTGCCAGCAGTCTGAGACTAGCGGGGCAAGAGACCCAGTACTTC
TRBJ2-2 - - TRBV9 CASSGVDTWSGELFF TGTGCCAGCAGCGGAGTGGACACCTGGTCCGGGGAGCTGTTTTTT
TRBJ2-2 - TRBD2 TRBV28 CASSLYRTGTSGGVNTGELFF TGTGCCAGCAGTTTATACAGAACCGGGACTAGCGGGGGAGTGAACACCGGGGAGCTGTTTTTT
TRBJ2-1 - - TRBV28 CASTSVGPYNEQFF TGTGCCAGCACCTCTGTCGGGCCCTACAATGAGCAGTTCTTC